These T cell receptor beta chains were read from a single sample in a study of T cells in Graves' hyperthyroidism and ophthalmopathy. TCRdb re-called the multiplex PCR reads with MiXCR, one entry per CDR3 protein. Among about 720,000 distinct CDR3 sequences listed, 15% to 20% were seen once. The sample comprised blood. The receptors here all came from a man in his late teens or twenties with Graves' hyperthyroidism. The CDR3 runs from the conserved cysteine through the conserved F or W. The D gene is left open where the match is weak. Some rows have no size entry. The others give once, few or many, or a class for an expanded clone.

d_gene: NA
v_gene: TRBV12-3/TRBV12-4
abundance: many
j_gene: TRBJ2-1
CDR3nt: TGTGCCAGCAGTTTAAGGCATGGGGTACCAGACAATGAGCAGTTCTTC
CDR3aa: CASSLRHGVPDNEQFF

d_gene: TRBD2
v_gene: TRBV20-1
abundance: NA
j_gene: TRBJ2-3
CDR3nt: TGCAGTGCCAAAACACTAGCGGGGGGCACAGATACGCAGTATTTT
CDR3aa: CSAKTLAGGTDTQYF

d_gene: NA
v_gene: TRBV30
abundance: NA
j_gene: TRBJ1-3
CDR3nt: TGTGCCTGGAACTTCGGCTCTGGAAACACCATATATTTT
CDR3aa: CAWNFGSGNTIYF

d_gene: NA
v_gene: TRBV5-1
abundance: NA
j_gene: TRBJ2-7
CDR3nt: TGCGCCAGCAGCGCCTTGAGAGGAGGCTACGAGCAGTACTTC
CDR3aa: CASSALRGGYEQYF

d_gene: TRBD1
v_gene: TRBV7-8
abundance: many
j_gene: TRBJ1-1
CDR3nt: TGTGCCAGCAGCTGGGGACAGGTGAACACTGAAGCTTTCTTT
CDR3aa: CASSWGQVNTEAFF

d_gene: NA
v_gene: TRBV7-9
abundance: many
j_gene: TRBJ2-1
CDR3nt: TGTGCCAGCAGCAACGGACTTACCTCCTCCTACAATGAGCAGTTCTTC
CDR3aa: CASSNGLTSSYNEQFF

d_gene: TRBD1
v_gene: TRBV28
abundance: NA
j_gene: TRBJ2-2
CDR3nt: TGTGCCAGCACTCCTACGGGACAGGGGAGCGCCGGGGAGCTGTTTTTT
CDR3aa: CASTPTGQGSAGELFF

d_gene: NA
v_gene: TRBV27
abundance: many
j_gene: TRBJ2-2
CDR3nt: TGTGCCAGCAGTGATCGGGCCTTAGGCACCGGGGAGCTGTTTTTT
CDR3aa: CASSDRALGTGELFF

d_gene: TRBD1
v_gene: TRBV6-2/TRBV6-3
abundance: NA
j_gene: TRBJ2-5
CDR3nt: TGTGCCAGCGGAGGACAGGGGCGCCAAGAGACCCAGTACTTC
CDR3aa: CASGGQGRQETQYF

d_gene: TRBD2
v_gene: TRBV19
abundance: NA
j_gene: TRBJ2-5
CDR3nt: TGTGCCAGTAGGAGGCAAGCGGGAGACCAAGAGACCCAGTACTTC
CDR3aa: CASRRQAGDQETQYF

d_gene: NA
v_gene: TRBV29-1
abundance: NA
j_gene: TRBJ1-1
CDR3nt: TGCAGCGTTGACCCCCGACAGGCGGGGAACACTGAAGCTTTCTTT
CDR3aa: CSVDPRQAGNTEAFF

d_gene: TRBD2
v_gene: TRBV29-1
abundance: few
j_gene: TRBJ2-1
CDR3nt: TGCAGCGCCAGCACTAGCGGGAGTATGAATGAGCAGTTCTTC
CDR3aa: CSASTSGSMNEQFF

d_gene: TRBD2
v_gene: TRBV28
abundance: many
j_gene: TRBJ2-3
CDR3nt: TGTGCCAGCAGTTTTCATGGGACTAGCGGTAACACCGCAGATACGCAGTATTTT
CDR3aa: CASSFHGTSGNTADTQYF

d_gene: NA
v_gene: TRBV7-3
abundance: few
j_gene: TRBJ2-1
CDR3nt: TGTGCCTACATCCGTGGCAGGGGAGAACAGAATGAGCAGTTCTTC
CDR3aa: CAYIRGRGEQNEQFF

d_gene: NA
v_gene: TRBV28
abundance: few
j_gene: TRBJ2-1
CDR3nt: TGTGCCAGCCGGGGCGCAGGGGCGGGCTACAATGAGCAGTTCTTC
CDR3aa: CASRGAGAGYNEQFF

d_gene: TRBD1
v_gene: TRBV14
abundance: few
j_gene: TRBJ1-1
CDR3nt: TGTGCCAGCAGCCGTGAAGGGGGCCGGCGGACTGAAGCTTTCTTT
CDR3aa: CASSREGGRRTEAFF

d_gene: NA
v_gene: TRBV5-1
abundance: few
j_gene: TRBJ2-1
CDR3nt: TGCGCCAGCAGCTTGGACCAGCTCTACAATGAGCAGTTCTTC
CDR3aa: CASSLDQLYNEQFF

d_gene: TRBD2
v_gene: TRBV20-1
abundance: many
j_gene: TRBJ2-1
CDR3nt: TGCAGTGCTAGATTGCTAGCGGGAGGGGGTGAGCAGTTCTTC
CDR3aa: CSARLLAGGGEQFF

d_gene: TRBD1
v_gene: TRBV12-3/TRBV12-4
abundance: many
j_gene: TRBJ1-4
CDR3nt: TGTGCCAGCAGTTTGATAGGGACAGGGGGTGGAAAACTGTTTTTT
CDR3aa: CASSLIGTGGGKLFF

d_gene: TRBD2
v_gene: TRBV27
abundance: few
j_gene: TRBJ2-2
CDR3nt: TGTGCCAGCAGCCAGGGAGGGCCAATAATGGCCGGGGAGCTGTTTTTT
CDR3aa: CASSQGGPIMAGELFF

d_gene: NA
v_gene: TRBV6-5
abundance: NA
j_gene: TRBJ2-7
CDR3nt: TGTGCCAGCAGTTACGGGCCCCAACCCTACGAGCAGTACTTC
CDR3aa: CASSYGPQPYEQYF

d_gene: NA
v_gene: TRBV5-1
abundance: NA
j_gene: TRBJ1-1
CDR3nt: TGCGCCAGCAGCTGGGCGGGTGCGAACACTGAAGCTTTCTTT
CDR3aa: CASSWAGANTEAFF

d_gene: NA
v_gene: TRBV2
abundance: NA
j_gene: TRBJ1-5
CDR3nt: TGTGCCAGCAGTGAAGCGGAGGGGGGACAGCCCCAGCATTTT
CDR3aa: CASSEAEGGQPQHF

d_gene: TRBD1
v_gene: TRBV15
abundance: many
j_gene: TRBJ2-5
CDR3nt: TGTGCCACCAGCAGAGATGGGACAGGGCAGACCCAGTACTTC
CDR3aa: CATSRDGTGQTQYF

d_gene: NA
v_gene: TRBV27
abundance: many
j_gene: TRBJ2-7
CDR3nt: TGTGCCAGCAGTATGAGTGACGGGCAGCTCTACGAGCAGTACTTC
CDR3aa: CASSMSDGQLYEQYF

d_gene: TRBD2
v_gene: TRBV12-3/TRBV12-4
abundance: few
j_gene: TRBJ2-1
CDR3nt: TGTGCCAGCAGTCATAGTTCGGGAGGCTCCGATGAGCAGTTCTTC
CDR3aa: CASSHSSGGSDEQFF

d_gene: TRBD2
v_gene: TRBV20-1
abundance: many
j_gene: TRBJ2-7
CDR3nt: TGCAGTGCCGTACTAGCGGGAGGGTCCGAGCAGTACTTC
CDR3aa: CSAVLAGGSEQYF

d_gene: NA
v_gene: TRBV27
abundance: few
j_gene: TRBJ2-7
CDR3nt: TGTGCCAGCAGTCCCGACCAATTCTCCTACGAGCAGTACTTC
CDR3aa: CASSPDQFSYEQYF

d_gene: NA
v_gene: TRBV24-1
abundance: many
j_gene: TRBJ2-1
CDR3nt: TGTGCCACCAGTGACCAGGGGTACAATGAGCAGTTCTTC
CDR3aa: CATSDQGYNEQFF

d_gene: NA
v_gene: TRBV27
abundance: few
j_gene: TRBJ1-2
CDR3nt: TGTGCCAGCAGTTTATCGGCCGAAAACTATGGCTACACCTTC
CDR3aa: CASSLSAENYGYTF

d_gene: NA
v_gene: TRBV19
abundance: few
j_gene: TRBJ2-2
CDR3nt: TGTGCCAGTAGTATTTTATGGGGGTCCACCGGGGAGCTGTTTTTT
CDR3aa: CASSILWGSTGELFF

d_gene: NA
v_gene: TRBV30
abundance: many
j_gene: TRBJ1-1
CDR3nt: TGTGCCTGGAGTGTAGGGGGAGAGAACACTGAAGCTTTCTTT
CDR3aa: CAWSVGGENTEAFF

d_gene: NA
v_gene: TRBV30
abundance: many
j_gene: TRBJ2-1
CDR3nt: TGTGCCTGGAGTTGGGCGGGGCTCCATGAGCAGTTCTTC
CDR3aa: CAWSWAGLHEQFF

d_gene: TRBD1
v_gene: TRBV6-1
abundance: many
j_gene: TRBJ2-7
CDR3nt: TGTGCCAGCAGTACCTCTCGACAGGGGGCATACGAGCAGTACTTC
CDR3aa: CASSTSRQGAYEQYF

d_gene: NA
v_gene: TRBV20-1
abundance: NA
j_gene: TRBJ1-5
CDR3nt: TGCAGTGCTAGAGAGGTCAGGAGCAATCAGCCCCAGCATTTT
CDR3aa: CSAREVRSNQPQHF

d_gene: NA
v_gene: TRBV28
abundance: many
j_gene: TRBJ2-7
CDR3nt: TGTGCCAGTCTACAACTGGGGCTAGCAGTCCACGAGCAGTACTTC
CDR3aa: CASLQLGLAVHEQYF

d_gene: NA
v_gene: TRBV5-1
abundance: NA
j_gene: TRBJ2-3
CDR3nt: TGCGCCAGCAGAAGGACTACGCCTTCCGATACGCAGTATTTT
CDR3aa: CASRRTTPSDTQYF

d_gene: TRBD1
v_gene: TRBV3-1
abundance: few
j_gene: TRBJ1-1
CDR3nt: TGTGCCAGCAGCAGGGGGCACGTGAACACTGAAGCTTTCTTT
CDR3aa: CASSRGHVNTEAFF

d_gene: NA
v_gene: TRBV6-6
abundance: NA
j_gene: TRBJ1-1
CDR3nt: TGTGCCAGCAGTTACGGTGGGCGGCGGGGCACTGAAGCTTTCTTT
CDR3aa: CASSYGGRRGTEAFF

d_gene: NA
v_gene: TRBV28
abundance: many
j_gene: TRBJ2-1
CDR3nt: TGTGCCAGCAGTTTGGGCGGCTCAACCTACAATGAGCAGTTCTTC
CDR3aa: CASSLGGSTYNEQFF

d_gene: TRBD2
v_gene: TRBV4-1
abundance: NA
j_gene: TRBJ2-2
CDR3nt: TGCGCCAGCAGCTGGCGGGCGGGAGGGACCGGGGAGCTGTTTTTT
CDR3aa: CASSWRAGGTGELFF

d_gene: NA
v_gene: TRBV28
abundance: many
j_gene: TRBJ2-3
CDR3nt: TGTGCCAGCAGTCCCTCGGCGCTGGGCACAGATACGCAGTATTTT
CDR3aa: CASSPSALGTDTQYF

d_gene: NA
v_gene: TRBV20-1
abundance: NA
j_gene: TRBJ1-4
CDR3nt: TGCAGTGCTAGAGATTGGTCCTTTAATGAAAAACTGTTTTTT
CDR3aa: CSARDWSFNEKLFF

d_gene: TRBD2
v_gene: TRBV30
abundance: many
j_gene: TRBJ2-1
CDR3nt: TGTGCCTGGCCTTCCGGGACTAAAAATGAGCAGTTCTTC
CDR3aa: CAWPSGTKNEQFF

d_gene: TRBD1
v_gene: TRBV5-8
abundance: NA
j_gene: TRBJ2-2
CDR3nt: TGTGCCAGCAGCTCTAGACCGGGTCGGGGACAGGGAAACGGGGAGCTGTTTTTT
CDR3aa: CASSSRPGRGQGNGELFF

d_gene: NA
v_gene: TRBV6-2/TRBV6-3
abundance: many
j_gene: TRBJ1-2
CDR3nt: TGTGCCAGCAGTTACCCCAGGCAAGACCACTATGGCTACACCTTC
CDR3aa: CASSYPRQDHYGYTF

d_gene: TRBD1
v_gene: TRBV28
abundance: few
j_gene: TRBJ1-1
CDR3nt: TGTGCCAGCAGTTCGTCGGACAGGGGGCGATTGAACACTGAAGCTTTCTTT
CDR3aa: CASSSSDRGRLNTEAFF

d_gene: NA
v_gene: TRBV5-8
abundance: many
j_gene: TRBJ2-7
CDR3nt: TGTGCCAGCAGCCGTGATGGTGCTCGGGGTGGGGAGCAGTACTTC
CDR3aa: CASSRDGARGGEQYF

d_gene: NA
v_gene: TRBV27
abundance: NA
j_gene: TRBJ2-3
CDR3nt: TGTGCCAGCAGTTTACTCCCCTTTATAGATACGCAGTATTTT
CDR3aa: CASSLLPFIDTQYF

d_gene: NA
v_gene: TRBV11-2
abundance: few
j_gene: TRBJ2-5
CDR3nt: TGTGCCAGCAGCTTAGAAATGGTGGCCCAACAAGAGACCCAGTACTTC
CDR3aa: CASSLEMVAQQETQYF

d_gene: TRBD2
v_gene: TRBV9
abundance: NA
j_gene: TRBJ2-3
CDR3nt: TGTGCCAGCAGCAACCGACTAGCGGGAGTAGATACGCAGTATTTT
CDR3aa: CASSNRLAGVDTQYF

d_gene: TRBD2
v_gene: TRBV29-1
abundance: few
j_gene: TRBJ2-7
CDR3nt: TGCAGCGTACTGAGCGGGAGCTCCTACGAGCAGTACTTC
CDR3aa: CSVLSGSSYEQYF

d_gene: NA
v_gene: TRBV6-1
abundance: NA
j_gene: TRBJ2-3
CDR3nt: TGTGCCAGCAGGTTACTAGGATTAGATACGCAGTATTTT
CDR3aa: CASRLLGLDTQYF

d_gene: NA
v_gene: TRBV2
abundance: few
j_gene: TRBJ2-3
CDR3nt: TGTGCCAGTCGGACAGATTATAGCACAGATACGCAGTATTTT
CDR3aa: CASRTDYSTDTQYF